These T cell receptor beta chains were read from a single sample in a study of T cell clonotyping in hematopoietic cell transplantation. Clones were sequenced by immunoSEQ multiplex PCR, and TCRdb holds only the in-frame ones, with some missing. This sample has approximately 10,000 clones; roughly 84% occur once, and the top ten carry 15%. The sample was peripheral blood mononuclear cells, taken before stem cell transplant. The receptors originated from a woman aged 45-65 years with chronic myeloid leukemia. Some clones in this sample may be carry-over from other donors' samples. Each CDR3 is given without its conserved first and last residue.

J: TRBJ1-5; V: TRBV5-1; CDR3: ASSLGTGSNQPQH
J: TRBJ1-1; V: TRBV19; CDR3: ASSMTGNTEAF
J: TRBJ2-4; V: TRBV15; CDR3: ATSARLEPIQY
J: TRBJ2-7; V: TRBV7-8; CDR3: ASTPLREDYEQY
J: TRBJ2-1; V: TRBV7-6; CDR3: ASSPSSGSVITYNEQF
J: TRBJ1-1; V: TRBV20-1; CDR3: SARVNTEAF
J: TRBJ1-3; V: TRBV5-1; CDR3: ASSIDSSGNTIY
J: TRBJ2-7; V: TRBV30; CDR3: AWAGQGYEQY
J: TRBJ2-7; V: TRBV11-2; CDR3: ASSLGGGAPYEQY
J: TRBJ2-4; V: TRBV2; CDR3: ASSEAGTGLAKNIQY
J: TRBJ1-2; V: TRBV29-1; CDR3: SVGTGANYGYT
J: TRBJ2-7; V: TRBV28; CDR3: ASSSLAGGSYEQY
J: TRBJ1-1; V: TRBV6-4; CDR3: ASSLNEAF
J: TRBJ2-3; V: TRBV5-6; CDR3: ASSFLAGVTDTQY
J: TRBJ1-5; V: TRBV6-1; CDR3: ASSGQGSQPQH
J: TRBJ1-2; V: TRBV5-6; CDR3: ASSSPGGLDYGYT
J: TRBJ2-5; V: TRBV5-4; CDR3: ASSLGQQETQY
J: TRBJ2-1; V: TRBV28; CDR3: ASSLGQGLSYNEQF
J: TRBJ2-2; V: TRBV29-1; CDR3: SVNVAGGGTGELF
J: TRBJ2-1; V: TRBV27; CDR3: ASVPVGSSSYNEQF
J: TRBJ1-2; V: TRBV5-1; CDR3: ASSLSQGIYGYT
J: TRBJ2-7; V: TRBV10-3; CDR3: AITSTGTGVYEQY
J: TRBJ2-5; V: TRBV14; CDR3: ASRGQKQETQY
J: TRBJ2-2; V: TRBV7-2; CDR3: ASSKPEETGRIGELF
J: TRBJ2-3; V: TRBV10-3; CDR3: AISDFPSTDTQY
J: TRBJ2-1; V: TRBV9; CDR3: ASSVQVGAPGGYNEQF
J: TRBJ2-5; V: TRBV7-7; CDR3: ASSPSGNQETQY
J: TRBJ2-3; V: TRBV4-3; CDR3: ASRDISSTDTQY
J: TRBJ2-5; V: TRBV28; CDR3: ASRGGQGAGETQY
J: TRBJ2-1; V: TRBV5-4; CDR3: ASSQTGGYMDEQF
J: TRBJ2-7; V: TRBV21-1; CDR3: ASSNRRTRYEQY
J: TRBJ1-2; V: TRBV6-6; CDR3: ASSYPERYYGYT
J: TRBJ2-5; V: TRBV28; CDR3: ASSDRGGQETQY
J: TRBJ2-7; V: TRBV6-1; CDR3: ASSEDASGPYEQY
J: TRBJ1-1; V: TRBV5-1; CDR3: ASSLHRGTEAF
J: TRBJ2-1; V: TRBV7-8; CDR3: ASSFRGIFYNEQF
J: TRBJ2-7; V: TRBV7-9; CDR3: ASSFGQGYEQY
J: TRBJ1-2; V: TRBV5-5; CDR3: ASSAPGQELYGYT
J: TRBJ1-1; V: TRBV4-1; CDR3: ASSQETWTTEAF
J: TRBJ1-2; V: TRBV2; CDR3: ASSGQSSNYGYT
J: TRBJ2-5; V: TRBV15; CDR3: ATSRGRTGAETQY
J: TRBJ1-4; V: TRBV6-5; CDR3: ASSRRQALNEKLF
J: TRBJ2-3; V: TRBV7-2; CDR3: ASSIGQVKDTQY
J: TRBJ2-2; V: TRBV4-2; CDR3: ASSLGVGFGANLPNTGELF
J: TRBJ2-7; V: TRBV10-3; CDR3: AISRGVANEQY
J: TRBJ2-7; V: TRBV6-5; CDR3: ASRKLGEQY
J: TRBJ1-1; V: TRBV9; CDR3: ASSVGGIGEAF
J: TRBJ2-3; V: TRBV7-2; CDR3: ASSYTSGFADTQY
J: TRBJ1-1; V: TRBV29-1; CDR3: SVEAGMNTEAF
J: TRBJ2-3; V: TRBV15; CDR3: ATSPTAGIGTDTQY
J: TRBJ1-3; V: TRBV7-9; CDR3: ASSLAMGTGNTIY
J: TRBJ2-1; V: TRBV6-6; CDR3: ASRETSGGTYNEQF
J: TRBJ1-1; V: TRBV14; CDR3: ASSQVGGTEAF